The sequence of this T cell receptor beta chain was determined in a study of multiple sclerosis patients with progressive multifocal leukoencephalopathy. Notes on this clone: As yet, its antigen is unknown.

Time point meaning: before natalizumab initiation. Whole-study results and caveats: Whether JC virus or general immunocompromise explains the findings remained unclear. Expanded clones at PML onset predated and persisted through natalizumab therapy. At PML onset, no shared TRBV or TRBJ gene usage was seen.

This was a survey-level run. Method: immunoSEQ multiplex PCR; TCRdb's copy keeps in-frame clones and lacks some. The top ten clones hold 1.5% to 2.5% of a sample with tens of thousands of clones, 92% of them seen once. Looked up from germline, CDR1 is MRHNA and CDR2 is SNTAGT. This CDR3 is 16 amino acids long. The ends lost 7 bases at V and 0 bases at J; junction bases unmatched: 8. This TCR was recovered from a man younger than 45 with multiple sclerosis. The genes are TRBV6-4 and TRBJ1-1; 10 bases are shared with TRBD1. Material: PBMCs. The CDR3 DNA follows: TGTGCCAGCAAGTTGGGACAGGGGACAATGAACACTGAAGCTTTCTTT. This codes for CASKLGQGTMNTEAFF.